Presented here are 4 T cell receptor beta chains from one specimen sequenced in a study of T-cell memory formation after mild COVID-19. One entry per CDR3 protein results from TCRdb running MiXCR on the 5' RACE reads. The table includes 110,000 to 150,000 distinct CDR3 sequences, 11% to 15% detected once. Input material: PBMCs or a T cell subset sorted from them (not recorded which). The receptors come from an adult woman who had mild COVID-19 (a few samples of this study predate the infection). Cell type and time point are not known.

V gene TRBV9 combines with J gene TRBJ1-1; D gene unclear. The CDR3 spans 12 residues. CDR1 and CDR2 from the germline V gene are SGDLS and YYNGEE. The V gene lost 5 bases and the J gene lost 1 base, with 6 bases spanning the gap. The CDR3 DNA reads as TGTGCCAGCAGTCGACAGAACACTGAAGCTTTCTTT. Translating it yields CASSRQNTEAFF.

This clonotype was seen a handful of times. V usage is TRBV18 and J usage is TRBJ2-7; D uncertain. The length of the CDR3 is 14 residues. V was pared by 4 bases and J by 3 bases, with 13 bases between. Per germline, CDR1 KGHSH and CDR2 LQKENI. The CDR3 is CASSLNPFLYEQYF. Written as DNA, the CDR3 is TGTGCCAGCTCACTTAACCCTTTTCTCTACGAGCAGTACTTC.

The chain links TRBV12-3 or TRBV12-4 to TRBJ2-1, with TRBD1 identical over 7 bases. The CDR3 runs 14 residues. Trimming took 5 bases from V and 12 from J; bases not matched to a gene: 13. CDR3 residues: CASSPGTAATGQFF. CDR3 DNA sequence: TGTGCCAGCAGTCCCGGGACAGCCGCCACTGGGCAGTTCTTC.

The J gene is TRBJ2-7, the V gene TRBV9; 12 bases agree with TRBD2. Germline V gene sequence: CDR1 SGDLS, CDR2 YYNGEE. The CDR3 spans 15 residues. The junction had 5 bases not matched to a gene; V was cut back by 3 bases and J by 4 bases. In nucleotides, the CDR3 is TGTGCCAGCAGCGCGTCCGGGACTAGCGGGTACGAGCAGTACTTC. It codes for CASSASGTSGYEQYF.